This T cell receptor beta chain was sequenced for a study of cytomegalovirus exposure and HLA in healthy donors (TCRdb year 2017). At the level of the whole study: An earlier analysis of 587 of the donors reported approximately 260 Gb of sequence data and 117 million unique TCR beta sequences obtained from about 170 million T cells. About 300 gigabases of sequencing data and 91 million or so unique TCR sequences made up an early release that covered around 640 HLA-typed donors. The genetic ancestry cluster associated with self-reported Caucasian donors included over 80% of the roughly 410 genotyped donors. The study was designed to test whether signatures of past pathogen exposure could be identified by cataloging public T cell receptors. The T cell repertoires of some 700 subjects were profiled by immunosequencing and related to cytomegalovirus serostatus. Along with the 666-subject first cohort, a separate validation cohort of approximately 110 different subjects was used. The study combined high-throughput TCR immunosequencing, statistical association of individual TCRs with disease status, and machine learning to predict cytomegalovirus infection status. To study patterns of TCR occurrence, a later analysis re-analyzed previously published TCR beta repertoires from just over 650 donors and added high-resolution HLA genotyping. The later analysis used no new phenotypic data to find candidate immune exposures, relying instead on TCR beta sequences and their occurrence across donors. To decide whether each TCR beta V gene segment behaved as functional or pseudogenic, an earlier analysis of approximately 620 of the donors relied on high-throughput TCR beta sequencing. Donor age, sex, ethnicity and CMV serostatus were collected together with the repertoire data. Genome-wide SNP genotypes for about 60% of the roughly 670 donors were used in a later genetic analysis, which treated that subset as a discovery cohort. Every repertoire in the discovery cohort had been generated on one and the same sequencing platform. Class I and class II HLA loci were covered by the typing at four-digit resolution. Typing coverage varied by locus: 629-630 donors for A, B, C, DRB1 and DQB1; approximately 560 for DQA1; around 610 for DPA1; about 450 for DPB1. About five DR-DQ haplotypes were treated as single units for association and clustering because of strong linkage in the cohort. Among under 450 genotyped donors of the cohort, an average of 235,054 unique TCR beta nucleotide sequences were sequenced per donor, approximately 20% of them non-productive.

To prepare the library, the immunoSEQ multiplex PCR assay was applied. The multiplex PCR relied on a mix of 60 forward primers for TCR Vbeta segments and 13 reverse primers for TCR Jbeta segments. The CDR3 region of rearranged TCR beta genes was amplified from genomic DNA with a multiplex PCR assay. The Illumina HiSeq System was used to sequence the amplified TCR beta libraries as 87-base-pair reads. The original methods were these. A later analysis counted tens of millions of unique TCR beta chains across the 500 to 850 repertoires, and some 11 million of these chains were shared by at least two donors. To remove PCR and sequencing errors, raw reads were error-corrected and collapsed into unique sequences using a nearest-neighbor algorithm that merged closely related sequences. V, D and J gene segments were assigned by aligning CDR3 sequences to IMGT reference sequences. For a sequence to be retained, a match of at least six nucleotides to both a V gene segment and a J gene segment was required. Rearrangements were called productive when the CDR3 lacked stop codons and stayed in frame with V and J; all others were non-productive. Following IMGT convention, CDR3 was defined as the stretch from the second conserved V-encoded cysteine up to the conserved J-encoded phenylalanine. The earlier analysis of some 550 of the donors excluded any sequence lacking an unambiguous match to a single V gene segment. An earlier analysis of roughly 590 of the donors called V segments functional above 56.7% productive rearrangements and segregating when the between-donor standard deviation exceeded 5%. A statistical classification framework was developed to diagnose cytomegalovirus status using the catalog of TCR beta chain sequences. V and J gene assignment, in a later analysis, came from comparing TCR nucleotide sequences with IMGT/GENE-DB human TR gene sequences. A later analysis assigned CDR3 sequences and most-parsimonious VDJ recombination scenarios with the TCRdist pipeline. In a later analysis, each TCR beta chain was defined by its CDR3 amino acid sequence together with its V-gene family, and reads without a unique V-gene family were excluded. As a way to deal with suspected cross-contamination and a sequencing artifact, a later analysis dropped nearly 600 nucleotide sequences that were highly shared and had low generation probability. A later analysis calculated a clonal expansion index for each public chain from normalized within-repertoire ranks of inferred template counts. In a later analysis, generation probabilities were computed with a VDJ recombination model fitted to out-of-frame rearrangements, and the resulting probabilities were checked against IGoR. Hypergeometric tests were used in a later analysis to score TCR-TCR, TCR-HLA and TCR-CMV co-occurrence, with a repertoire-size bias correction applied to the TCR pairs. To estimate false discovery rates, a later analysis permuted the HLA or CMV assignments 20 times. In a later analysis, co-occurring TCRs were grouped using DBSCAN, and TCRdist sequence similarity was added for clustering within HLA-allele-positive subsets. Co-occurrence clustering excluded repertoires with fewer than 30,000 or more than 120,000 public chains, plus five with anomalous nucleotide sharing. Drawn from immuneACCESS, this table holds only the in-frame rearrangements with V and J called that TCRdb kept. Clones are partly lost; checked studies trace under half to an unresolved V gene and leave the rest unexplained. V and J calls and clone size are as listed in that table; D and trimming were resolved from the DNA. Recorded for this sample are some 150,000 clones; roughly four fifths of them occurred a single time. Of the sample, about 3.2% is held by the ten largest clones.

The cohort comprised approximately 700 healthy bone marrow donors. At the time of sampling, every cohort member was nominally healthy, though immune exposures that went unrecorded were likely present. The donor was CMV seropositive and was included in the group of 250 to 350 seropositive cohort members. Each donor provided a peripheral blood sample, and peripheral blood mononuclear cells were used for TCR beta sequencing. The Qiagen DNeasy Blood Extraction Kit was used to extract genomic DNA from the blood cell samples. As to this clone: Its antigen is unknown. Within one base of it there is no much larger clone, and no base qualities were kept.

The CDR3 contains 16 residues, cysteine and phenylalanine counted. The read is trimmed to its CDR3 DNA, 48 bases read in frame from base 1. V lost 4 bases and J lost 8 bases; the stretch between them is 24 bases long. For CDR1 and CDR2, the germline V gene (reference sequence) lists SGHKS and YYEKEE. General findings and caveats noted by the study authors: A further reported finding was that TCR beta sequences accurately predicted the HLA-A and HLA-B alleles for most subjects in the first cohort. In a later analysis, most CMV-associated TCR beta chains were found to appear HLA-restricted, with HLA associations seemingly driven largely by CMV exposure. Compared with the approximately 600-donor mean, donors in an Asian-associated ancestry cluster had fewer N-insertions in productive TCRs, according to a later genetic analysis. In vitro tests confirmed that a few of the cytomegalovirus-associated TCR beta chains recognize cytomegalovirus antigens. Cytomegalovirus status was reported to be diagnosed by the classifier with high specificity and sensitivity in both the original and validation cohorts. Linkage disequilibrium might explain the correlated functional status among segregating V segments, but an unknown experimental factor could not be ruled out. An association between a missense DCLRE1C variant and V-gene and J-gene trimming of TCR beta chains was found in a later genetic analysis and replicated in an independent cohort. In this cohort, only TCR beta chains were sequenced, and detectable features were limited by the absence of alpha or paired-chain data. The study listed 164 TCR beta chains as associated with cytomegalovirus. When HLA alleles, especially DR and DQ, strongly co-occurred, attributing TCR associations to individual alleles was difficult. In a later analysis, TCR association rates were found to vary across HLA loci, with the most associated TCRs seen for DRB1 alleles and the fewest for HLA-C alleles. In an earlier analysis of 587 of the donors, most TCR beta V segments appeared in productive rearrangements about 90% or about 30% of the time, broadly matching IMGT annotations. According to the authors, the approach could potentially be generalized to other disease states and immunological phenotypes. In a later analysis, around 17,000 TCR beta sequences were associated with specific HLA alleles at a false discovery rate of 0.05. Because HLA typing was missing for some donors at each locus, association tests included only the typed subset. Most TCR sequences were observed very rarely across donors, whereas some public TCRs were present in many individuals. A cluster of highly shared sequence variants was judged likely to represent a technical artifact of the sequencing pipeline. Because the 87-base-pair reads could not distinguish some IMGT-functional V segments, including TRBV6-2 and TRBV6-3, those segments were excluded. Because counts were too low, under 20 rarely observed V segments, including chromosome 9 orphons, were left out of the earlier analysis of 587 of the donors. In a later analysis, HLA-associated TCR beta chains were found to be more clonally expanded and to have lower generation probabilities than equally common non-associated chains. Presence/absence analyses assumed roughly uniform sequencing depth across donors, an assumption that may not hold. CMV serostatus was the only immune exposure information available for the cohort. According to a later analysis, parvovirus B19, influenza, CMV and Epstein-Barr virus appeared linked to several top co-occurrence clusters.

The clonotype comes from a young man in good health and CMV-seropositive. The V and J genes are TRBV5-5 and TRBJ1-2; the D gene assignment is ambiguous. The sample was PBMCs. The CDR3 region: CASSARTGIRSEGYTF. The DNA sequence is as follows: TGTGCCAGCAGCGCACGGACCGGGATACGGTCGGAGGGCTACACCTTC.